The 22 T cell receptor beta chains presented below share a single source sample, sequenced in a study of blood T cell repertoires in COVID-19. Clones were sequenced by immunoSEQ multiplex PCR, and TCRdb holds only the in-frame ones, with some missing. The sample lists hundreds of thousands of clones, more than 70% occurring once. Sequencing was done on a sample of peripheral blood. These receptors were collected from a woman aged 50 to 60 with acute or convalescent COVID-19.

The chain has TRBV2 and TRBJ2-7, with D perhaps matching TRBD2 (5 bases). Germline loops: CDR1 SNHLY, CDR2 FYNNEI. The CDR3 sequence is 13 residues long. V was cut by 6 bases and J by 1 base, with 10 bases left in between. This CDR3 is CASRYEGSYEQYF. The DNA of the CDR3 is TGTGCCAGCAGGTACGAGGGATCCTACGAGCAGTACTTC.

V is TRBV5-8 and J is TRBJ1-3, with D unclear. The CDR3 is made up of 16 amino acids. CDR1 and CDR2 (germline): SGHTS, YDEGEE. V lost 4 bases to trimming and J lost 0 bases, with 14 bases between them. The CDR3 is CASSATLLDSGNTIYF. CDR3 nucleotides: TGTGCCAGCAGCGCTACTCTACTAGACTCTGGAAACACCATATATTTT.

The chain recombines TRBV14 with TRBJ1-1; TRBD1 might be the D (5 bases). The germline V gene has CDR1 SGHDN and CDR2 FVKESK. This CDR3 is built from 15 residues. V was shortened by 3 bases and J by 4 bases, with 15 bases between the two germline ends. The CDR3 protein is CASSQSTGGSTEAFF. The DNA for the CDR3 is TGTGCCAGCAGCCAGTCCACGGGGGGAAGCACTGAAGCTTTCTTT.

The CDR3 nucleotides read TGTGCCACCAGTGATTGGTCTACTAGCGGGTACAATGAGCAGTTCTTC. This translates into CATSDWSTSGYNEQFF. J is TRBJ2-1 and V is TRBV24-1; 9 bases align to TRBD2. The CDR3 loop spans 16 amino acids. Germline V CDR1 and CDR2: KGHDR, SFDVKD. The ends lost 2 bases at V and 4 bases at J; junction bases unmatched: 5.

V gene TRBV19 combines with J gene TRBJ1-5; no clear D gene. The V gene lost 1 base and the J gene lost 10 bases, with 8 bases spanning the gap. The V gene's germline CDR1 is LNHDA and CDR2 SQIVND (reference sequence). CDR3 length: 12 amino acids. The CDR3 DNA is TGTGCCAGTAGTATAGGAGGGAAACCCCAGCATTTT. Translated: CASSIGGKPQHF.

In its sample, this clone was seen once. J is TRBJ2-7 and V is TRBV2; no definite D call. This CDR3 region has 14 residues. CDR1 is SNHLY, CDR2 FYNNEI, per germline. Trimming removed 3 bases from V and 3 bases from J, with 12 bases in between. This chain's CDR3 is CASSDVNSFYEQYF. The CDR3 DNA is TGTGCCAGCAGTGACGTCAACAGCTTCTACGAGCAGTACTTC.

This clone was picked up a small number of times. The CDR3 sequence is CAWSSGTGRKLFF. The CDR3 DNA reads TGTGCCTGGAGTAGCGGGACAGGTAGAAAACTGTTTTTT. The rearrangement joins TRBV30 to TRBJ1-4; 8 bases are a match to TRBD1. Trimming cost V 2 bases and J 10 bases; bases outside gene matches: 6. CDR1 is GTSNPN and CDR2 is SVGIG in the germline V gene (reference sequence). CDR3 length equals 13 residues.

The chain couples TRBV19 to TRBJ1-1; TRBD1 aligns across 9 bases. V trimming: 3 bases; J trimming: 3 bases; junction bases outside the gene matches: 11. Germline loops: CDR1 LNHDA, CDR2 SQIVND (reference sequence). CDR3 length equals 17 residues. Here the CDR3 DNA reads TGTGCCAGTAGTATTTATACGTCGACAGGGGGTTACACTGAAGCTTTCTTT. This gives the protein CASSIYTSTGGYTEAFF.

CDR3: CASSQVGLASGANVLTF. The CDR3 DNA reads as TGTGCCAGCAGCCAAGTAGGGCTAGCATCAGGGGCCAACGTCCTGACTTTC. The V gene is TRBV4-2, the J gene TRBJ2-6, with D possibly being TRBD2 (5 bases). The CDR3 covers 17 residues. CDR1 and CDR2 from the germline V gene are LGHNA and YNFKEQ. The V and J ends lost 1 base and 4 bases respectively, with 14 bases between them.

The CDR3 DNA follows: TGTGCCAGCAGCTTGGACAGGATGGGCTATGGCTACACCTTC. This encodes CASSLDRMGYGYTF. The chain uses TRBV5-5 and TRBJ1-2; possible D gene TRBD1, 5 bases. Germline V gene lookup returns CDR1 SGHKS and CDR2 YYEKEE (reference sequence). With 0 bases removed from V and 4 bases from J, the gap between germline ends came to 10 bases. The CDR3 length is 14 residues. The full variable domain, in which reference TRBV5-5 and TRBJ1-2 provide the parts outside the CDR3, is DAGVTQSPTHLIKTRGQQVTLRCSPISGHKSVSWYQQVLGQGPQFIFQYYEKEERGRGNFPDRFSARQFPNYSSELNVNALLLGDSALYLCASSLDRMGYGYTFGSGTRLTVV.

The rearrangement uses TRBV27 and TRBJ1-1, with 9 bases identical to TRBD1. This CDR3 contains 16 residues. Germline V gene lookup returns CDR1 MNHEY and CDR2 SMNVEV (reference sequence). With V trimmed by 6 bases and J by 1 base, 9 bases remained unmatched. The CDR3 DNA reads as TGTGCCAGCAGGAAGGGACAGGGCGTAGGGAACACTGAAGCTTTCTTT. Protein sequence: CASRKGQGVGNTEAFF.

This chain uses TRBV7-2 with TRBJ2-1, with a weak D call TRBD2 (5 bases). V lost 0 bases and J lost 3, with 15 bases in between. Germline lookup yields CDR1 SGHTA and CDR2 FQGNSA. The CDR3 spans 17 residues. The CDR3 DNA sequence: TGTGCCAGCAGCTTAGCGCCGGGAAGCGTTTACTACAATGAGCAGTTCTTC. It is translated as CASSLAPGSVYYNEQFF.

The gene calls are TRBV28 and TRBJ1-6; a possible D gene is TRBD1 (6 bases). Germline CDR1 is MDHEN and CDR2 is SYDVKM. The CDR3 consists of 15 residues. The V and J ends lost 7 bases and 7 bases respectively, with 17 bases between them. The CDR3 DNA is TGTGCCAGCATTTCGTCCACAGGGCGGAATTCACCCCTCCACTTT. Translating gives CASISSTGRNSPLHF.

This chain links TRBV6-5 with TRBJ2-7; possibly TRBD2 for D (5 bases). Germline CDR1 is MNHEY and CDR2 is SVGAGI. Deletions cut 8 bases from V and 3 bases from J, with 14 bases between. The CDR3 is 13 residues long. The CDR3, as DNA: TGTGCCAGCCGGAGAGCTAGCCGCTACGAGCAGTACTTC. It encodes CASRRASRYEQYF.

V usage is TRBV27 and J usage is TRBJ1-1, with 8 bases aligning to TRBD1. Germline assignment: CDR1 MNHEY and CDR2 SMNVEV (reference sequence). Trimming took 5 bases from V and 5 from J; bases not matched to a gene: 7. There are 14 residues in the CDR3. The CDR3 here is CASSPGQATTEAFF. CDR3 bases: TGTGCCAGCAGTCCGGGACAGGCGACGACTGAAGCTTTCTTT.

This clone was detected only once. For the CDR3, the DNA is TGTGCCAGCAGTTATTCGGCAGGGTATGGCTACACCTTC. It is translated as CASSYSAGYGYTF. The J gene is TRBJ1-2, the V gene TRBV6-6, with a tentative D call TRBD1 (5 bases). Germline CDR1 reads MNHNY; CDR2 reads SVGAGI (reference sequence). CDR3 length equals 13 residues. V dropped 3 bases and J dropped 5 bases, with 10 bases sitting between them.

The chain combines TRBV7-2 with TRBJ2-3; 8 bases align to TRBD1. This CDR3 is 15 amino acids long. Germline trimming cut 3 bases from V and 7 bases from J; bases unmatched to any gene: 9. CDR1 SGHTA and CDR2 FQGNSA come from the germline V gene. CDR3 protein: CASSFSGQGGHTQYF. CDR3 DNA sequence: TGTGCCAGCAGCTTCTCTGGACAGGGAGGACATACGCAGTATTTT.

This chain joins TRBV18 and TRBJ1-5; a weak D match, TRBD1 (6 bases). The length of the CDR3 is 17 residues. CDR1 is KGHSH, CDR2 LQKENI, per germline. V gave up 2 bases and J gave up 1 base, with 15 bases separating them. This CDR3 reads CASSPTLRGGSNQPQHF. The CDR3 nucleotides read TGTGCCAGCTCACCAACCCTCCGAGGGGGAAGCAATCAGCCCCAGCATTTT.

The chain links TRBV30 to TRBJ1-6, with D maybe TRBD1 (5 bases). This CDR3 spans 14 amino acids. V lost 4 bases, J lost 10 bases, and 17 bases lay in between. Germline values: CDR1 GTSNPN, CDR2 SVGIG (reference sequence). This chain's CDR3 is CAWNRGRKESPLHF. The CDR3 region has the DNA TGTGCCTGGAATCGGGGGAGAAAAGAATCACCCCTCCACTTT.

V and J are TRBV5-6 and TRBJ2-7; perhaps TRBD1 as D (5 bases). This CDR3 region has 15 residues. CDR1 SGHDT and CDR2 YYEEEE come from the germline V gene. Trimming removed 5 bases at V and 5 bases at J, with 20 bases between. The CDR3 is CASSYWTQEKDEQYF. Written as DNA, the CDR3 is TGTGCCAGCAGTTACTGGACACAAGAAAAGGACGAGCAGTACTTC.

V is TRBV7-2 and J is TRBJ1-1, with TRBD1 matching 8 bases. The J segment lost 8 bases and the V segment lost 0 bases, leaving 11 bases of the junction unmatched. Germline CDR1 SGHTA, CDR2 FQGNSA. The CDR3 contains 16 residues. CDR3 sequence: CASSLAPQGAVSEAFF. The CDR3 bases are TGTGCCAGCAGCTTAGCCCCTCAGGGGGCTGTCTCGGAAGCTTTCTTT.

V and J are TRBV27 and TRBJ2-5, with 10 bases identical to TRBD2. The CDR3 runs 17 residues. With 5 bases clipped from V and 4 bases from J, the junction kept 13 bases outside the gene matches. Germline V gives CDR1 MNHEY, CDR2 SMNVEV (reference sequence). CDR3 coding DNA: TGTGCCAGCAGTAGCCCGTCCGTGGGACTAGCGATAGAGACCCAGTACTTC. It codes for CASSSPSVGLAIETQYF.